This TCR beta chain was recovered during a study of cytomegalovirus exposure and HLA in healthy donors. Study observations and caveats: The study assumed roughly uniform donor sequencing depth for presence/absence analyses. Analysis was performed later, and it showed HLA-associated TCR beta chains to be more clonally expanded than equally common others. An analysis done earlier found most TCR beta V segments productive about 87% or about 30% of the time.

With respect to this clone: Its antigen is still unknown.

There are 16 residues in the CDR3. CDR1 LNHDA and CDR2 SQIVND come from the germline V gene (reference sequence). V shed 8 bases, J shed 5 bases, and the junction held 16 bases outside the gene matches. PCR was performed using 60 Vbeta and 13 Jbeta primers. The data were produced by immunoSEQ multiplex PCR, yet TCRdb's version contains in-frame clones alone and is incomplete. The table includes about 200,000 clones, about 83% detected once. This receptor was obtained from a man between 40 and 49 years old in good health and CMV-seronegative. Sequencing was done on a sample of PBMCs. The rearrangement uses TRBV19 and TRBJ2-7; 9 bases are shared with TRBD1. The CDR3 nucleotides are TGTGCCAGTCCCCCTCCCCTGGGACAGGGCAGGAACGAGCAGTACTTC. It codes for CASPPPLGQGRNEQYF.